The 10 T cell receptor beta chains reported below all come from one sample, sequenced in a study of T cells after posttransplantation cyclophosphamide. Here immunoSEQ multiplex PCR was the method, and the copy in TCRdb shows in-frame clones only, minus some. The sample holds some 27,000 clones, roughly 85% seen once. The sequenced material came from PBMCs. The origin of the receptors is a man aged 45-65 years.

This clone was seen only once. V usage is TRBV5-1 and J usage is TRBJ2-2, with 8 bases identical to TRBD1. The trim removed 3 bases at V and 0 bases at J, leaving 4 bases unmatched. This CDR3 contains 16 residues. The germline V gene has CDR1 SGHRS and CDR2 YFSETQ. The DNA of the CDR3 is TGCGCCAGCAGCTCAAGGGACAGGTCGAACACCGGGGAGCTGTTTTTT. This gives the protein CASSSRDRSNTGELFF.

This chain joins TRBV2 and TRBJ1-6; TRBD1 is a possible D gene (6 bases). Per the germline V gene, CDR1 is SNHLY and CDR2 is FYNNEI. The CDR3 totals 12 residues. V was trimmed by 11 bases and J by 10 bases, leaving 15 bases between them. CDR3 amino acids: CAGQTGGSPLHF. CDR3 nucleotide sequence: TGTGCCGGCCAGACAGGCGGGTCACCCCTCCACTTT.

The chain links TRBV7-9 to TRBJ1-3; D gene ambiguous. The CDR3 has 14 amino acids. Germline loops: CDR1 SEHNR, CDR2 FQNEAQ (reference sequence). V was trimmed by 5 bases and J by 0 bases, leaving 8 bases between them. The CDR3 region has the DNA TGTGCCAGCAGCGATGGCAGCTCTGGAAACACCATATATTTT. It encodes CASSDGSSGNTIYF.

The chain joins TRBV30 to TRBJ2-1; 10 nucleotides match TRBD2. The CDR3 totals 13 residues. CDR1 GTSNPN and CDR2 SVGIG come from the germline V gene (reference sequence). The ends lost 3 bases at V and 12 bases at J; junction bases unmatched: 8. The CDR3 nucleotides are TGTGCCTGGAGACCTAGCGGGAGTTTGGTGCAGTTCTTC. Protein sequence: CAWRPSGSLVQFF.

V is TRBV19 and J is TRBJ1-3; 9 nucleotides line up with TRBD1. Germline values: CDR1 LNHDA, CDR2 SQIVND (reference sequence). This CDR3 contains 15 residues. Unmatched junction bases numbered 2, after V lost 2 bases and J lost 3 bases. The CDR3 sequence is CASSITGGDGNTIYF. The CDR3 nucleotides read TGTGCCAGTAGTATAACAGGGGGCGATGGAAACACCATATATTTT.

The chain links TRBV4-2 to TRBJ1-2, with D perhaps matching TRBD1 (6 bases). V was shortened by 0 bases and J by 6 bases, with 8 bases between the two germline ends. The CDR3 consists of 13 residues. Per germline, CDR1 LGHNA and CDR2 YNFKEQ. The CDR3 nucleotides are TGTGCCAGCAGCCAAGACAGGGGAGATGGCTACACCTTC. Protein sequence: CASSQDRGDGYTF.

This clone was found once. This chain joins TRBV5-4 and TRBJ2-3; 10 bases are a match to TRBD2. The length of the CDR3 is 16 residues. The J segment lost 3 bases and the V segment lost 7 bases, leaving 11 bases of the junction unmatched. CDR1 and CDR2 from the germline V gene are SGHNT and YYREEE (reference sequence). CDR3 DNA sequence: TGTGCCAGCCCCGGCGATAGCGGGGGGCCGACAGATACGCAGTATTTT. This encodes CASPGDSGGPTDTQYF.

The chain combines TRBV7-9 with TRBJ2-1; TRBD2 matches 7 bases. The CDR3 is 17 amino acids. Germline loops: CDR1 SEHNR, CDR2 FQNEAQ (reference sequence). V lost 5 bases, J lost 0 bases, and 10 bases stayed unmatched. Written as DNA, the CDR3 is TGTGCCAGCAGCCCGAAACTAGCGACTAGCTCCTACAATGAGCAGTTCTTC. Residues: CASSPKLATSSYNEQFF.

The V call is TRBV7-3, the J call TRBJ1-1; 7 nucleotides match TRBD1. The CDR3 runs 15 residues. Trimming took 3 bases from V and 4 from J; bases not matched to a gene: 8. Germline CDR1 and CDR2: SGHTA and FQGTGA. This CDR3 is CASSLGTAQITEAFF. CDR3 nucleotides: TGTGCCAGCAGCTTGGGGACAGCCCAGATCACTGAAGCTTTCTTT.

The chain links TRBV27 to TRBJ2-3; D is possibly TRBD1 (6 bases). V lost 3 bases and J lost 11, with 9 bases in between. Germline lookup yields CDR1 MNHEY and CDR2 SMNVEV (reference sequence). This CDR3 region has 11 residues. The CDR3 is CASSFGGRQYF. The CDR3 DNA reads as TGTGCCAGCAGTTTTGGGGGCCGGCAGTATTTT.